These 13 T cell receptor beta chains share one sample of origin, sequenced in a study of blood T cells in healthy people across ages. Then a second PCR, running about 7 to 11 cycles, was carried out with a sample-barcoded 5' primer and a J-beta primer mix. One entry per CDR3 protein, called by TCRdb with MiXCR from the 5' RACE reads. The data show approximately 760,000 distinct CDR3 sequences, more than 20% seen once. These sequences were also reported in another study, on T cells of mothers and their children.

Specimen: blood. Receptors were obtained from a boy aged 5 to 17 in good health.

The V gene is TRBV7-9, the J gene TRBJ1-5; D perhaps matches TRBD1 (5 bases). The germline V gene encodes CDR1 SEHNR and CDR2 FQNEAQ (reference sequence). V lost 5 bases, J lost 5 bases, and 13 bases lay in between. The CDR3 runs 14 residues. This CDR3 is CASSLSGGHQPQHF. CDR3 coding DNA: TGTGCCAGCAGCCTCTCGGGGGGACATCAGCCCCAGCATTTT.

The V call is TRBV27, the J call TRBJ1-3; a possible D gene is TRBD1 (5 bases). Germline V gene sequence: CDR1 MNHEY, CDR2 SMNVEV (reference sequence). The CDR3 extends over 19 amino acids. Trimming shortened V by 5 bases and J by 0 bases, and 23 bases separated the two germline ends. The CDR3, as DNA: TGTGCCAGCAGTCCCCTAAATTTACGGGCAGGGTACTCTGGAAACACCATATATTTT. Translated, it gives CASSPLNLRAGYSGNTIYF.

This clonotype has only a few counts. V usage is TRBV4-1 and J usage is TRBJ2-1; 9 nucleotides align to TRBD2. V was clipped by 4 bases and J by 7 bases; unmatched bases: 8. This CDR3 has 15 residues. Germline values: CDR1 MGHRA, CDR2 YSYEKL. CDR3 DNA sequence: TGCGCCAGCAGCCTGGTCGGACTAGCGCGGAATGAGCAGTTCTTC. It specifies CASSLVGLARNEQFF.

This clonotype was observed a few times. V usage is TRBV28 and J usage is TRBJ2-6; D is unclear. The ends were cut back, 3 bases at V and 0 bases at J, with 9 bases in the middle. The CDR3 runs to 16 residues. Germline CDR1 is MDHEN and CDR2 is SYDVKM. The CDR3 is CASSFVIDSGANVLTF. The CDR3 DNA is TGTGCCAGCAGTTTTGTAATCGACTCTGGGGCCAACGTCCTGACTTTC. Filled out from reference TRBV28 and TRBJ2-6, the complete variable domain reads DVKVTQSSRYLVKRTGEKVFLECVQDMDHENMFWYRQDPGLGLRLIYFSYDVKMKEKGDIPEGYSVSREKKERFSLILESASTNQTSMYLCASSFVIDSGANVLTFGAGSRLTVL.

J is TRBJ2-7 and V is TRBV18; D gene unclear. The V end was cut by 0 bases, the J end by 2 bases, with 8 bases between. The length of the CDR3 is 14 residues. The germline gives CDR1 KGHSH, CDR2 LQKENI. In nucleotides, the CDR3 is TGTGCCAGCTCACCACCGGGCGGAACCTACGAGCAGTACTTC. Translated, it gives CASSPPGGTYEQYF.

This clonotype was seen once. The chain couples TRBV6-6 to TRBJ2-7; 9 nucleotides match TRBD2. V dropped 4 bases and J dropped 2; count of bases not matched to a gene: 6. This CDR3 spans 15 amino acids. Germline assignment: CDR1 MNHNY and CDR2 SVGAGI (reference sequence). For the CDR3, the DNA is TGTGCCAGCAGTTTAGTGCGGGAGGGGCCCTACGAGCAGTACTTC. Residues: CASSLVREGPYEQYF.

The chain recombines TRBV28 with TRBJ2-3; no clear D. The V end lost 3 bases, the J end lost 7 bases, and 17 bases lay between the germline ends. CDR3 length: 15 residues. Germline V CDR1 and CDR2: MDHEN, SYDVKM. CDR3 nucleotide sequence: TGTGCCAGCAGTTTCGGAGACCCCCAACCAAATACGCAGTATTTT. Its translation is CASSFGDPQPNTQYF.

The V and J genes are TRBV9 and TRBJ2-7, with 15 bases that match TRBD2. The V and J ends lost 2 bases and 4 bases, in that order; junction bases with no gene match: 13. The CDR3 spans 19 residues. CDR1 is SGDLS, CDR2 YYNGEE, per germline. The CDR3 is CASSVDTPGLAGGQYEQYF. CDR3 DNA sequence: TGTGCCAGCAGCGTCGACACGCCGGGACTAGCGGGGGGACAGTACGAGCAGTACTTC.

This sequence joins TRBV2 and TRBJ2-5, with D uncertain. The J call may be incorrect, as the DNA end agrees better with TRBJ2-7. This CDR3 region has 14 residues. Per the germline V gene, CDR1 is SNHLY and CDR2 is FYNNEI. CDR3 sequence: CASSKDGPSYEQYF. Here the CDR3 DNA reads TGTGCCAGCAGTAAGGACGGACCTTCCTACGAGCAGTACTTC.

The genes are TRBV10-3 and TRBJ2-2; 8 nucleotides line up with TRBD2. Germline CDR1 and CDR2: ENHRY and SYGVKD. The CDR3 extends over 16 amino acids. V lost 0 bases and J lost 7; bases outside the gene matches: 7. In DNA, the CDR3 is TGTGCCATCAGTGAGTCGAGCGGGGGACGAATCGGGGAGCTGTTTTTT. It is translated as CAISESSGGRIGELFF.

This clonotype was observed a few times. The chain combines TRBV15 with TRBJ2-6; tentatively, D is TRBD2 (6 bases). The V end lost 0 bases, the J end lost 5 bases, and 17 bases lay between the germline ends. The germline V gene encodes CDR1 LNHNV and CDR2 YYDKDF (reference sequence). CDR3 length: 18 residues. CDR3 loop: CATSRDLMGTSRANVLTF. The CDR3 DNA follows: TGTGCCACCAGCAGAGATCTGATGGGGACTTCACGGGCCAACGTCCTGACTTTC.

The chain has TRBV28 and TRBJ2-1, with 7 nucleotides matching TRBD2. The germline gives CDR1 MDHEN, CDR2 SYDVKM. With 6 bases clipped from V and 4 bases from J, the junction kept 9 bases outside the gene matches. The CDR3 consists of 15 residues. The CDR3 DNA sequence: TGTGCCAGCAGCTCTAGCGGCGAATTATACAATGAGCAGTTCTTC. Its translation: CASSSSGELYNEQFF.

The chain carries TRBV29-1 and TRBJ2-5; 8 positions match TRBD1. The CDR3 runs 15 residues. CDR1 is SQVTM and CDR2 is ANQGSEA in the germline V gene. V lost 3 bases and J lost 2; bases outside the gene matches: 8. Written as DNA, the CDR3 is TGCAGCGTTGATTCTCAGGGGGCCGGGCAAGAGACCCAGTACTTC. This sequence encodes CSVDSQGAGQETQYF. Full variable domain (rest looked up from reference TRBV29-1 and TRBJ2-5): SAVISQKPSRDICQRGTSLTIQCQVDSQVTMMFWYRQQPGQSLTLIATANQGSEATYESGFVIDKFPISRPNLTFSTLTVSNMSPEDSSIYLCSVDSQGAGQETQYFGPGTRLLVL.